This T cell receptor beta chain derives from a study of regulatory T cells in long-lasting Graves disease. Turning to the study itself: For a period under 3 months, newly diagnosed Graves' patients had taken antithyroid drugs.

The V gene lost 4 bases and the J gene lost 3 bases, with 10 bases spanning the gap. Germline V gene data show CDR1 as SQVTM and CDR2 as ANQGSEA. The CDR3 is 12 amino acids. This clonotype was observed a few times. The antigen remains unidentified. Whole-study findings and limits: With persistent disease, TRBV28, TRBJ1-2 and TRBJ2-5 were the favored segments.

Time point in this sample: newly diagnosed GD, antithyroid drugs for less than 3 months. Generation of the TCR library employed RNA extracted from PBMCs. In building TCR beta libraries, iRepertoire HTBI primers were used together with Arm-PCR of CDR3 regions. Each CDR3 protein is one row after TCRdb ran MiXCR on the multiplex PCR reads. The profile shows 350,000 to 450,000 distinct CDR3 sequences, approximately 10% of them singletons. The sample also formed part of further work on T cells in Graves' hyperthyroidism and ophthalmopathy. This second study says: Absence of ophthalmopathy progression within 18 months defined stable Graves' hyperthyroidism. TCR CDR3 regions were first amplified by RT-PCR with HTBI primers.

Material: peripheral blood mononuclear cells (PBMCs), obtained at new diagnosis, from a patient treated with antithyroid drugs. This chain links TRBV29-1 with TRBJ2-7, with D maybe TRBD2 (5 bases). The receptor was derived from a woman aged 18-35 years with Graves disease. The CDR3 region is CSVGGAYYEQYF. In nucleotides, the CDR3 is TGCAGCGTTGGGGGAGCATACTACGAGCAGTACTTC.